The rows below give T cell receptor beta chains drawn from one sample of a study of Graves' ophthalmopathy and Graves' hyperthyroidism. A single record per CDR3 protein comes from TCRdb applying MiXCR to the multiplex PCR reads. Among fewer than 600,000 distinct CDR3 sequences listed, around an eighth were seen once. The sequenced sample was blood. These receptors came from a woman aged 30 to 39 with Graves' ophthalmopathy. Both conserved end residues are part of each CDR3. The D gene is left open where the match is weak. Not all rows give a size; the values are once, few, many and, for expanded clones, a class.

V gene: TRBV30; clone size: few; J gene: TRBJ1-2; D gene: NA; CDR3 protein: CAWKYQGGYGYTF; CDR3 DNA: TGTGCCTGGAAGTATCAGGGAGGCTATGGCTACACCTTC
V gene: TRBV6-1; clone size: few; J gene: TRBJ2-2; D gene: NA; CDR3 protein: CASNPQVDGGELFF; CDR3 DNA: TGTGCCAGCAATCCACAGGTCGATGGCGGGGAGCTGTTTTTT
V gene: TRBV24-1; clone size: many; J gene: TRBJ1-4; D gene: NA; CDR3 protein: CATSDPLGNEKLFF; CDR3 DNA: TGTGCCACCAGTGATCCATTGGGTAATGAAAAACTGTTTTTT
V gene: TRBV27; clone size: many; J gene: TRBJ2-5; D gene: TRBD1; CDR3 protein: CASSPGQGGETQYF; CDR3 DNA: TGTGCCAGCAGTCCGGGACAGGGGGGTGAGACCCAGTACTTC
V gene: TRBV11-3; clone size: many; J gene: TRBJ1-5; D gene: NA; CDR3 protein: CASSLVGGGSNQPQHF; CDR3 DNA: TGTGCCAGCAGCTTAGTGGGGGGTGGTAGCAATCAGCCCCAGCATTTT
V gene: TRBV6-1; clone size: many; J gene: TRBJ1-5; D gene: NA; CDR3 protein: CASSDQANQPQHF; CDR3 DNA: TGTGCCAGCAGTGACCAGGCGAATCAGCCCCAGCATTTT
V gene: TRBV6-5; clone size: NA; J gene: TRBJ1-2; D gene: NA; CDR3 protein: CASSFGEAGYGYTF; CDR3 DNA: TGTGCCAGCAGTTTCGGGGAGGCGGGGTACGGCTACACCTTC
V gene: TRBV28; clone size: many; J gene: TRBJ1-1; D gene: NA; CDR3 protein: CASSFWGIPEAFF; CDR3 DNA: TGTGCCAGCAGTTTTTGGGGGATCCCTGAAGCTTTCTTT
V gene: TRBV28; clone size: many; J gene: TRBJ1-5; D gene: TRBD1; CDR3 protein: CASSLGTGGQPQHF; CDR3 DNA: TGTGCCAGCAGTTTGGGGACAGGGGGTCAGCCCCAGCATTTT
V gene: TRBV12-3/TRBV12-4; clone size: NA; J gene: TRBJ2-2; D gene: NA; CDR3 protein: CASSFLGGNTGELFF; CDR3 DNA: TGTGCCAGCAGTTTTTTGGGGGGGAACACCGGGGAGCTGTTTTTT
V gene: TRBV15; clone size: many; J gene: TRBJ1-6; D gene: NA; CDR3 protein: CATSRDPPGAYSPLHF; CDR3 DNA: TGTGCCACCAGCAGAGATCCCCCGGGGGCGTATTCACCCCTCCACTTT
V gene: TRBV6-5; clone size: many; J gene: TRBJ1-2; D gene: NA; CDR3 protein: CASSYAESNYGYTF; CDR3 DNA: TGTGCCAGCAGTTACGCGGAGTCTAACTATGGCTACACCTTC
V gene: TRBV27; clone size: many; J gene: TRBJ1-1; D gene: NA; CDR3 protein: CASSLRRATGTEAFF; CDR3 DNA: TGTGCCAGCAGTTTAAGGCGGGCGACTGGCACTGAAGCTTTCTTT